This T cell receptor (beta chain) was recovered during a study of molecular identifiers for immune sequencing clone quantification. Study observations and caveats: With a barcode shared among identical TCR molecules, highly expanded clone sizes could be underestimated.

Germline CDR1 SGHRS, CDR2 YFSETQ. The V gene lost 4 bases and the J gene lost 0 bases, with 17 bases spanning the gap. The CDR3 contains 16 residues. In TCRdb, the PCR reads were re-called with MiXCR into one record per CDR3 protein. The table lists roughly 97,000 distinct CDR3 sequences, approximately 24% of them singletons. For this clonotype: Antigen: not known.

Naive CD8 libraries were made from roughly 21,000 to 960,000 sorted cells, and they used 10%, 30% or 50% RNA. Naive CD8 T cells underwent sorting with the CD8+CD4-CCR7+CD45RA+ definition. Material for sequencing was naive CD8+ T cells from blood, with Jurkat cell RNA spiked in. Subset specified: FACS-sorted CD8+CD4-CCR7+CD45RA+ naive T cells. The rearrangement uses TRBV5-1 and TRBJ2-7; D call uncertain. This sequence was found in a human donor in good health. Some libraries in this study had Jurkat cell RNA spiked in. CDR3 bases: TGCGCCAGCAGCCAGGACCCAACGGCCGGCTCCTACGAGCAGTACTTC. It translates to CASSQDPTAGSYEQYF.